This is a list of T cell receptor beta chains from one sample in a study of T cell responses to AZD1222 COVID-19 vaccine. The table came from immunoSEQ multiplex PCR; TCRdb's copy has only in-frame clones and leaves some out. The sample consists of more than 250,000 clones, approximately 93% of them appearing once. The starting material was peripheral blood, obtained on day 0 of AZD1222 vaccination. The receptors here all came from an adult in good health. CDR3s include the opening cysteine and the closing phenylalanine or tryptophan. D genes are given only for firm matches. Some rows mark clone size as missing; the rest say once, few, many or name a class of expanded clone.

clone_size	d_call	v_call	j_call	cdr3_nt	cdr3_aa
once	TRBD2	TRBV7-3	TRBJ2-3	TGTGCCAGCAGCTTAGACGGGGGGGCAGCAGATACGCAGTATTTT	CASSLDGGAADTQYF
.	TRBD2	TRBV5-1	TRBJ2-3	TGCGCCAGCAGTTTGGCGGGGGGAAGCACAGATACGCAGTATTTT	CASSLAGGSTDTQYF
.	.	TRBV5-1	TRBJ2-7	TGCGCCAGCAGCATTGATTCCTACGAGCAGTACTTC	CASSIDSYEQYF
.	TRBD1	TRBV19	TRBJ1-6	TGTGCCAGTACGGACAGGGGTAATTCACCCCTCCACTTT	CASTDRGNSPLHF
.	TRBD2	TRBV2	TRBJ2-1	TGTGCCAGCCGGGTACTAGCGGCGGGGGGTGAGCAGTTCTTC	CASRVLAAGGEQFF
once	.	TRBV7-8	TRBJ2-3	TGTGCCAGCAACTATCTCTCTGGGTCAGCGCAGTATTTT	CASNYLSGSAQYF
.	.	TRBV7-8	TRBJ1-1	TGTGCCAGCAGACGGGGGTCCGGGTCTGAAGCTTTCTTT	CASRRGSGSEAFF
.	.	TRBV10-1	TRBJ2-3	TGCGCCAGCAGCGCCCGGCCCGGCGATACGCAGTATTTT	CASSARPGDTQYF
.	.	TRBV6-5	TRBJ2-5	TGTGCCAGCTCGGGGAGTCAAGAGACCCAGTACTTC	CASSGSQETQYF
.	.	TRBV5-4	TRBJ2-6	TGTGCCAGCAGCTCACAGGGTTCTGGGGCCAACGTCCTGACTTTC	CASSSQGSGANVLTF
.	TRBD2	TRBV3-1/TRBV3-2	TRBJ2-1	TGTGCCAGCAGCTTCGGACTAGCAGGGAATGAGCAGTTCTTC	CASSFGLAGNEQFF
.	.	TRBV7-2	TRBJ2-7	TGTGCCAGCACCTTAAGGGCCGCCCAAGGGTTAAGGGGCTACGAGCAGTACTTC	CASTLRAAQGLRGYEQYF
once	TRBD2	TRBV9	TRBJ2-2	TGTGCCAGCAGCGGTACTAGCGGCGGACCCCGCACCGGGGAGCTGTTTTTT	CASSGTSGGPRTGELFF
.	.	TRBV19	TRBJ1-2	TGTGCCAGTAGCCAGTACTATGGCTACACCTTC	CASSQYYGYTF
.	.	TRBV6-4	TRBJ1-2	TGTGCCAGCAGTGACTCGCGACGGGGCACGTATGGCTACACCTTC	CASSDSRRGTYGYTF
.	.	TRBV7-9	TRBJ2-1	TGTGCCAGCAGCCAACCGGGGAGCTCCTACAATGAGCAGTTCTTC	CASSQPGSSYNEQFF
.	.	TRBV3-1/TRBV3-2	TRBJ1-1	TGTGCCAGCAGCCGACTTACAGGTGGGGCTTTCTTT	CASSRLTGGAFF
.	TRBD2	TRBV27	TRBJ2-3	TGTGCCAGCAGTTTATCGAGTAGCGGGAGGAGGGGGCAGTATTTT	CASSLSSSGRRGQYF
.	TRBD1	TRBV2	TRBJ1-1	TGTGCCAGCAGCGGCGACAGGGCCACTGAAGCTTTCTTT	CASSGDRATEAFF